These 20 T cell receptor beta chains originate from one sample sequenced in a study of technical replicates of blood from a few donors. The repertoire was sequenced with immunoSEQ multiplex PCR; TCRdb's copy has only in-frame clones and lacks some. The sample has over 50,000 clones; 95% to 98% are singletons. The sequenced sample consisted of T cells isolated from PBMCs. These receptors all stem from a human donor in good health.

The count of this clone is one. This chain uses TRBV30 with TRBJ2-7; 12 nucleotides match TRBD1. V was clipped by 3 bases and J by 5 bases; unmatched bases: 2. The CDR3 has 13 residues. The germline CDR1 and CDR2 sequences are GTSNPN and SVGIG (reference sequence). The CDR3 here is CAWRGTGGNEQYF. CDR3 nucleotides: TGTGCCTGGAGGGGGACAGGGGGCAACGAGCAGTACTTC.

This chain joins TRBV30 and TRBJ1-1; D uncertain. The CDR3 sequence is 13 residues long. Germline CDR1 and CDR2: GTSNPN and SVGIG (reference sequence). The V end lost 1 base, the J end lost 1 base, and 7 bases lay between the germline ends. The chain's CDR3 is CAWSEQTNTEAFF. The CDR3, as DNA: TGTGCCTGGAGTGAACAAACGAACACTGAAGCTTTCTTT.

The chain employs TRBV5-1 and TRBJ2-7, with 7 bases identical to TRBD1. V was pared by 3 bases and J by 2 bases, with 11 bases of the junction left unmatched. Germline CDR1 and CDR2: SGHRS and YFSETQ. The CDR3 has 16 residues. The DNA of the CDR3 is TGCGCCAGCAGCTCCTATACCGGGACAGAGGCCTACGAGCAGTACTTC. Amino acids: CASSSYTGTEAYEQYF.

The J gene is TRBJ1-1, the V gene TRBV7-9; D remains ambiguous. Trimming took off 5 bases at V and 2 bases at J, with 12 bases between the two ends. Germline V gene data show CDR1 as SEHNR and CDR2 as FQNEAQ (reference sequence). The CDR3 length is 14 residues. CDR3 loop: CASSVKGENTEAFF. Written as DNA, the CDR3 is TGTGCCAGCAGCGTAAAGGGAGAAAACACTGAAGCTTTCTTT.

V and J are TRBV15 and TRBJ2-3; 7 bases agree with TRBD1. The CDR3 has 16 amino acids. V gave up 1 base and J gave up 3 bases; unmatched junction bases: 7. The V gene's germline CDR1 is LNHNV and CDR2 YYDKDF (reference sequence). This chain's CDR3 is CATSRVRGQWTDTQYF. The CDR3, as DNA: TGTGCCACCAGCAGAGTCAGGGGACAGTGGACAGATACGCAGTATTTT. The full variable domain, completed using reference TRBV15 and TRBJ2-3, is DAMVIQNPRYQVTQFGKPVTLSCSQTLNHNVMYWYQQKSSQAPKLLFHYYDKDFNNEADTPDNFQSRRPNTSFCFLDIRSPGLGDTAMYLCATSRVRGQWTDTQYFGPGTRLTVL.

The V gene is TRBV6-5, the J gene TRBJ1-1; 7 nucleotides agree with TRBD1. V trimming: 0 bases; J trimming: 0 bases; junction bases outside the gene matches: 4. The germline V gene has CDR1 MNHEY and CDR2 SVGAGI. CDR3 length: 16 amino acids. The CDR3 DNA is TGTGCCAGCAGTTACTCAACAGGGGCCCTGAACACTGAAGCTTTCTTT. Translating it yields CASSYSTGALNTEAFF.

The chain recombines TRBV4-1 with TRBJ2-1; a possible D gene is TRBD2 (5 bases). From germline, CDR1 is MGHRA and CDR2 YSYEKL. The CDR3 is 16 residues long. Trimming cost V 0 bases and J 6 bases, with 15 bases left between them. CDR3 amino acids: CASSQEERRPGNEQFF. The CDR3 bases are TGCGCCAGCAGCCAAGAGGAGCGGAGACCTGGCAATGAGCAGTTCTTC.

The chain couples TRBV11-3 to TRBJ1-4, with TRBD1 matching over 7 bases. The germline CDR1 and CDR2 sequences are SGHNT and YENEEA. This CDR3 comprises 13 residues. V gave up 5 bases and J gave up 8 bases; unmatched junction bases: 5. Here the CDR3 reads CASSKGGWEKLFF. CDR3 bases: TGTGCCAGCAGCAAAGGGGGCTGGGAAAAACTGTTTTTT.

V is TRBV27 and J is TRBJ1-2, with D possibly TRBD1 on 6 matching bases. The V and J ends lost 5 bases and 8 bases respectively, with 18 bases between them. Germline-derived CDR1 and CDR2 are MNHEY and SMNVEV (reference sequence). CDR3 length equals 14 residues. The CDR3 region has the DNA TGTGCCAGCAGTCCCCGGACAGAACGGAGAGGCTACACCTTC. This codes for CASSPRTERRGYTF.

In its sample, this clone was seen once. The chain combines TRBV28 with TRBJ2-1, with 9 bases aligning to TRBD1. Unmatched junction bases numbered 11, after V lost 6 bases and J lost 8 bases. CDR3 length: 15 residues. Germline V gene data show CDR1 as MDHEN and CDR2 as SYDVKM. DNA for the CDR3: TGTGCCAGCAGGCCTACCGGGACAGGGTTCGATGAGCAGTTCTTC. As protein: CASRPTGTGFDEQFF. The full variable domain, in which reference TRBV28 and TRBJ2-1 provide the parts outside the CDR3, is DVKVTQSSRYLVKRTGEKVFLECVQDMDHENMFWYRQDPGLGLRLIYFSYDVKMKEKGDIPEGYSVSREKKERFSLILESASTNQTSMYLCASRPTGTGFDEQFFGPGTRLTVL.

This chain uses TRBV19 with TRBJ1-2, with 7 nucleotides matching TRBD1. With V trimmed by 5 bases and J by 3 bases, 9 bases remained unmatched. Germline values: CDR1 LNHDA, CDR2 SQIVND (reference sequence). The CDR3 has 15 residues. In nucleotides, the CDR3 is TGTGCCAGTAGTGCTGGGACAGCGCGGTACTATGGCTACACCTTC. Its translation is CASSAGTARYYGYTF.

V and J are TRBV19 and TRBJ1-5, with 8 bases matching TRBD1. The CDR3 sequence is 14 residues long. CDR1 is LNHDA, CDR2 SQIVND, per germline (reference sequence). The J segment lost 4 bases and the V segment lost 6 bases, leaving 5 bases of the junction unmatched. CDR3 sequence reads: CASSDRGYNQPQHF. CDR3 nucleotides: TGTGCCAGTAGCGACAGGGGTTATAATCAGCCCCAGCATTTT.

The genes are TRBV29-1 and TRBJ2-7; D gene uncertain. The ends were cut back, 4 bases at V and 0 bases at J, with 10 bases in the middle. The CDR3 is 13 residues long. Germline assignment: CDR1 SQVTM and CDR2 ANQGSEA. The CDR3 region is CSVGVSSSYEQYF. In DNA, the CDR3 is TGCAGCGTTGGAGTTAGCAGCTCCTACGAGCAGTACTTC.

On this clone itself: In the same sample, other DNA sequences code for this CDR3. J is TRBJ2-7 and V is TRBV4-1; 10 nucleotides line up with TRBD2. The V gene end was trimmed by 1 base and the J gene end by 4 bases; junction bases not matched to a gene: 1. The CDR3 runs to 14 residues. Germline assignment: CDR1 MGHRA and CDR2 YSYEKL. The CDR3 spells CASSQGTSGYEQYF. DNA for the CDR3: TGCGCCAGCAGCCAAGGGACTAGCGGATACGAGCAGTACTTC.

CDR3 nucleotide sequence: TGTGCCAGCAGTGCAGAGAACACCGGGGAGCTGTTTTTT. Protein sequence: CASSAENTGELFF. V usage is TRBV2 and J usage is TRBJ2-2, with D unclear. The CDR3 contains 13 residues. Deletions cut 4 bases from V and 1 base from J, with 4 bases between. Germline CDR1 is SNHLY and CDR2 is FYNNEI.

This chain joins TRBV5-1 and TRBJ1-6, with TRBD1 matching 7 bases. The CDR3 runs 15 residues. J lost 7 bases, V lost 2 bases, and 6 bases had no gene match. Per the germline V gene, CDR1 is SGHRS and CDR2 is YFSETQ. CDR3 sequence reads: CASSFGTALNSPLHF. The CDR3 region has the DNA TGCGCCAGCAGCTTTGGGACAGCCCTCAATTCACCCCTCCACTTT.

Only one count was recorded for this clone. The gene calls are TRBV5-6 and TRBJ1-1; D gene ambiguous. The CDR3 covers 16 residues. CDR1 is SGHDT and CDR2 is YYEEEE in the germline V gene. Trimming cost V 1 base and J 0 bases, with 13 bases left between them. The CDR3 bases are TGTGCCAGCAGCTTGCTGCTACGGGAGGTGAACACTGAAGCTTTCTTT. The encoded protein is CASSLLLREVNTEAFF.

This clone has just one count. The CDR3 spells CASLAYEQYF. The CDR3 nucleotides are TGTGCCAGCCTAGCCTACGAGCAGTACTTC. This chain links TRBV6-1 with TRBJ2-7; D ambiguous. Trimming took 8 bases from V and 2 from J, leaving 4 bases between them. Germline values: CDR1 MNHNS, CDR2 SASEGT. The CDR3 contains 10 residues.

The V and J genes are TRBV19 and TRBJ2-1; the match to TRBD2 covers 7 bases. CDR1 is LNHDA and CDR2 is SQIVND in the germline V gene (reference sequence). CDR3 length: 13 residues. With 4 bases clipped from V and 4 bases from J, the junction kept 1 base outside the gene matches. CDR3 residues: CASSTGLYNEQFF. Here the CDR3 DNA reads TGTGCCAGTAGTACGGGACTATACAATGAGCAGTTCTTC.

The chain joins TRBV28 to TRBJ2-1; 8 nucleotides line up with TRBD1. There are 15 residues in the CDR3. J lost 8 bases, V lost 4 bases, and 10 bases had no gene match. Germline V CDR1 and CDR2: MDHEN, SYDVKM. In DNA, the CDR3 is TGTGCCAGCAGTTCTGCAGGGGGCCTGAGCGATGAGCAGTTCTTC. It yields the protein CASSSAGGLSDEQFF.